A single sample gave rise to the 18 T cell receptor beta chains below, sequenced in a study of cytomegalovirus exposure and HLA in healthy donors. 60 Vbeta and 13 Jbeta primers were used in PCR. Clones were read by immunoSEQ multiplex PCR, and TCRdb kept only the in-frame ones, dropping some. The repertoire has 150,000 to 200,000 clones, around 86% of them found once; the top ten carry 0.96%. The sample consisted of PBMCs. The receptor set was obtained from a girl aged 2-10 years in good health and CMV-seropositive.

This rearrangement joins TRBV2 to TRBJ2-3; tentatively, D is TRBD2 (5 bases). CDR1 is SNHLY and CDR2 is FYNNEI in the germline V gene. The CDR3 is made up of 14 amino acids. V shed 2 bases and J shed 1 base, with 7 bases lying between them. The CDR3 nucleotides read TGTGCCAGCAGTGAATCCGGGGGCACAGATACGCAGTATTTT. This sequence encodes CASSESGGTDTQYF.

The V gene is TRBV27, the J gene TRBJ2-3; D is undetermined. CDR3 length equals 9 residues. Germline CDR1 MNHEY, CDR2 SMNVEV (reference sequence). Trimming shortened V by 9 bases and J by 6 bases, and 4 bases separated the two germline ends. CDR3 in amino acids: CARADTQYF. CDR3 nucleotides: TGTGCCAGAGCGGATACGCAGTATTTT.

This clone has only one observation. The chain couples TRBV5-1 to TRBJ1-2; 9 nucleotides line up with TRBD1. The V segment lost 0 bases and the J segment 10 bases; nucleotides outside the gene matches: 10. The CDR3 length is 15 residues. CDR1 and CDR2 from the germline V gene are SGHRS and YFSETQ. The CDR3 coding sequence is TGCGCCAGCAGCTTGGTCCCGGGACAGGGAAGATCCTACACCTTC. Its translation is CASSLVPGQGRSYTF.

The CDR3 sequence is CASSPVGGYGYTF. CDR3 coding DNA: TGCGCCAGCAGCCCTGTCGGAGGCTATGGCTACACCTTC. This chain connects TRBV4-1 to TRBJ1-2, with D uncertain. The germline V and J ends were trimmed by 4 bases and 4 bases, with 10 bases remaining between them. Germline V CDR1 and CDR2: MGHRA, YSYEKL. The CDR3 contains 13 residues.

This clone has a single count. The J gene is TRBJ1-1, the V gene TRBV30; 7 positions agree with TRBD1. Trimming at V came to 5 bases and at J to 4 bases, leaving 13 bases not matched to a gene. CDR3 length: 15 amino acids. From germline, CDR1 is GTSNPN and CDR2 SVGIG (reference sequence). The CDR3 DNA sequence: TGTGCCTGGGAGACAGGGCGACGCCCGGGCACTGAAGCTTTCTTT. Its protein product is CAWETGRRPGTEAFF.

In regard to this clone: Other DNA sequences of this sample code for an identical CDR3. The CDR3 coding sequence is TGTGCCAGTAGTATTCTAGCGGGAGGTACAGATACGCAGTATTTT. Its translation: CASSILAGGTDTQYF. This chain uses TRBV19 with TRBJ2-3; 11 bases are a match to TRBD2. This CDR3 spans 15 amino acids. The trim removed 3 bases at V and 3 bases at J, leaving 2 bases unmatched. CDR1 is LNHDA, CDR2 SQIVND, per germline (reference sequence).

V is TRBV30 and J is TRBJ2-5; a possible D gene is TRBD2 (6 bases). Trimming pared 1 base from V and 7 bases from J, leaving 7 bases between. The CDR3 is 11 amino acids. Per the germline V gene, CDR1 is GTSNPN and CDR2 is SVGIG (reference sequence). The CDR3 DNA follows: TGTGCCTGGAGTGGGAGGGGGACCCAGTACTTC. Its protein is CAWSGRGTQYF.

CDR3: CASSAQGTDTQYF. The CDR3 DNA reads TGTGCCAGCAGCGCACAGGGCACAGATACGCAGTATTTT. The genes are TRBV13 and TRBJ2-3, with a possible D match to TRBD1 (5 bases). With 5 bases removed from V and 1 base from J, the gap between germline ends came to 7 bases. The length of the CDR3 is 13 residues. Germline V CDR1 and CDR2: PRHDT, FYEKMQ (reference sequence).

This clone occurred once. The CDR3 spells CASSRSGRGGELFF. CDR3 bases: TGTGCCAGCAGCAGGAGCGGGAGAGGTGGGGAGCTGTTTTTT. The chain employs TRBV7-3 and TRBJ2-2, with 8 bases identical to TRBD2. J was trimmed by 8 bases and V by 5 bases; bases with no gene match: 7. This CDR3 comprises 14 residues. Germline CDR1 and CDR2: SGHTA and FQGTGA.

This clone came up once. This rearrangement joins TRBV19 to TRBJ1-2; 7 bases are a match to TRBD1. This CDR3 contains 15 residues. In germline, CDR1 is LNHDA, CDR2 SQIVND (reference sequence). With V trimmed by 2 bases and J by 10 bases, 13 bases remained unmatched. The CDR3: CASSIWGRGRIIYTF. CDR3 in DNA: TGTGCCAGTAGTATATGGGGCAGGGGGAGGATTATCTACACCTTC.

The J gene is TRBJ1-1, the V gene TRBV28; a weak D match, TRBD1 (5 bases). This CDR3 has 17 amino acids. In germline, CDR1 is MDHEN, CDR2 SYDVKM. The V end lost 5 bases, the J end lost 4 bases, and 23 bases lay between the germline ends. This chain's CDR3 is CASSVIWGGVWSTEAFF. The CDR3 region has the DNA TGTGCCAGCAGTGTGATATGGGGGGGTGTGTGGAGCACTGAAGCTTTCTTT.

In this sample, this clone turned up once. The J gene is TRBJ1-3, the V gene TRBV9; the match to TRBD1 covers 9 bases. Germline V lookup: CDR1 SGDLS, CDR2 YYNGEE. The CDR3 loop spans 15 amino acids. The trim removed 2 bases at V and 4 bases at J, leaving 4 bases unmatched. The CDR3 sequence is CASSVTGGDGNTIYF. Written as DNA, the CDR3 is TGTGCCAGCAGCGTTACAGGGGGCGACGGAAACACCATATATTTT.

This chain uses TRBV5-4 with TRBJ1-4; weak D call: TRBD1 (5 bases). The CDR3 runs 14 residues. V was shortened by 1 base and J by 5 bases, with 9 bases between the two germline ends. Germline values: CDR1 SGHNT, CDR2 YYREEE (reference sequence). The CDR3 region has the DNA TGTGCCAGCAGCTTGAAGGGGCTCAATGAAAAACTGTTTTTT. It specifies CASSLKGLNEKLFF.

A few counts support this clone. The rearrangement joins TRBV27 to TRBJ1-1, with a tentative D call TRBD1 (5 bases). Trimming removed 3 bases from V and 1 base from J, with 9 bases in between. Germline V gene data show CDR1 as MNHEY and CDR2 as SMNVEV (reference sequence). The CDR3 spans 14 residues. In nucleotides, the CDR3 is TGTGCCAGCAGTTTGGGGGGGTGGAACACTGAAGCTTTCTTT. This sequence encodes CASSLGGWNTEAFF.

This clone was picked up one time. The rearrangement uses TRBV28 and TRBJ2-6, with D possibly TRBD2 on 5 matching bases. The ends were cut back, 6 bases at V and 4 bases at J, with 16 bases in the middle. Germline CDR1 and CDR2: MDHEN and SYDVKM. The CDR3 consists of 16 residues. CDR3 sequence (DNA): TGTGCCAGCAGGTACTGGAAGGGAGCGGGGGCCAACGTCCTGACTTTC. Amino acid sequence: CASRYWKGAGANVLTF.

The CDR3 protein is CASSLGSGPGELFF. The CDR3 DNA reads as TGTGCCAGCAGCTTAGGTAGCGGGCCGGGGGAGCTGTTTTTT. The chain employs TRBV13 and TRBJ2-2; 7 bases are shared with TRBD2. The CDR3 has 14 residues. V was pared by 0 bases and J by 8 bases, with 3 bases of the junction left unmatched. CDR1 and CDR2 (germline): PRHDT, FYEKMQ (reference sequence).

Concerning this clone: Mismatch with germline at one junction end may stem from a read error. V usage is TRBV7-6 and J usage is TRBJ1-2; D not resolved. Germline assignment: CDR1 SGHVS and CDR2 FNYEAQ. There are 11 residues in the CDR3. The CDR3 here is CASSLAGRYSF. The CDR3, as DNA: TGTGCCAGCAGCTTGGCCGGCAGGTATTCCTTC.

The chain is built from TRBV29-1 and TRBJ1-3; D gene uncertain. The CDR3 is made up of 11 amino acids. Deletions cut 4 bases from V and 8 bases from J, with 9 bases between. Germline CDR1 and CDR2: SQVTM and ANQGSEA. The CDR3 loop is CSVGLSDTIYF. The CDR3, as DNA: TGCAGCGTTGGTTTGTCGGACACCATATATTTT.